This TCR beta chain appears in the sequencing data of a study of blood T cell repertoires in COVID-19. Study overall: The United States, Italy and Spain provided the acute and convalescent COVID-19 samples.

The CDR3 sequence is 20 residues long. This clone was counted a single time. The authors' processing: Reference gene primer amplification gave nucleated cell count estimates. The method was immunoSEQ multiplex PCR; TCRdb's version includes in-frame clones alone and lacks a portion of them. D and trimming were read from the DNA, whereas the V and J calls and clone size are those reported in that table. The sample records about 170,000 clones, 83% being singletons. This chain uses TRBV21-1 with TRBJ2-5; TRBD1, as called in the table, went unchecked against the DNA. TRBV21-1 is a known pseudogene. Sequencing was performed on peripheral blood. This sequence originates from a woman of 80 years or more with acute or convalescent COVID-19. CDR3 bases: TGTGCCAGCAGCAAAGCGTTTAAGATGGGACCGGGACAGATAAAAGAGACCCAGTACTTC. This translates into CASSKAFKMGPGQIKETQYF.